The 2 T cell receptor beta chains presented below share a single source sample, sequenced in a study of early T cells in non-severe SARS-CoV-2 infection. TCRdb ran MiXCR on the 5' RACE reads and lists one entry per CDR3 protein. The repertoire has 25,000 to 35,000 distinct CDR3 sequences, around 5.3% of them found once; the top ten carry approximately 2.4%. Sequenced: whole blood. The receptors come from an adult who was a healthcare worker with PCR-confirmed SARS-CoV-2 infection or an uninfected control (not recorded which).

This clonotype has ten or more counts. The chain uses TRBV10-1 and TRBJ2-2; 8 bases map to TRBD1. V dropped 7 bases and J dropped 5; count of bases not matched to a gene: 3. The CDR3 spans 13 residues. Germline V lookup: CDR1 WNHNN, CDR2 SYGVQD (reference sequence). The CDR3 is CASTWDRTGELFF. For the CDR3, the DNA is TGCGCCAGCACCTGGGACAGGACCGGGGAGCTGTTTTTT.

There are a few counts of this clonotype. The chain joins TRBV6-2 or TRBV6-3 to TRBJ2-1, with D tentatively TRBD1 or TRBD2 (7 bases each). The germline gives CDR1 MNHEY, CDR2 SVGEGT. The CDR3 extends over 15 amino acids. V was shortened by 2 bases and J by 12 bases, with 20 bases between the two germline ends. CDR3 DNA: TGTGCCAGCAGTTACACAGGGGCTAGCGGCCGGCGGCAGTTCTTC. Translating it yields CASSYTGASGRRQFF.